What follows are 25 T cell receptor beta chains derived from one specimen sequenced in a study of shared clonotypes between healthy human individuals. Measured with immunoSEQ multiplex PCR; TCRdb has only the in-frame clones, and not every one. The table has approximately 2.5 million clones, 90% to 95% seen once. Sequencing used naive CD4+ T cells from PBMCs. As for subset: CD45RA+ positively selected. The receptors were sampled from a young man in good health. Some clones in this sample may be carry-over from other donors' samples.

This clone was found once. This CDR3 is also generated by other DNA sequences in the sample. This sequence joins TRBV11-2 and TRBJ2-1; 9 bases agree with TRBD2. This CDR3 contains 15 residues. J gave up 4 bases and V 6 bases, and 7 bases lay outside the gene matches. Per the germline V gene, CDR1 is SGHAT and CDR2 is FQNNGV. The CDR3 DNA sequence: TGTGCCAGCAGTCGGCTAGCGGGGAAATACAATGAGCAGTTCTTC. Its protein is CASSRLAGKYNEQFF.

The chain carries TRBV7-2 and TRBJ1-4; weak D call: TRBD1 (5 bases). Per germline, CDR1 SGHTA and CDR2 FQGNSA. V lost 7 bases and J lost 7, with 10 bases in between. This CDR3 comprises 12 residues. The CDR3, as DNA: TGTGCCAGCACTTATGGGGGTGAAAAACTGTTTTTT. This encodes CASTYGGEKLFF.

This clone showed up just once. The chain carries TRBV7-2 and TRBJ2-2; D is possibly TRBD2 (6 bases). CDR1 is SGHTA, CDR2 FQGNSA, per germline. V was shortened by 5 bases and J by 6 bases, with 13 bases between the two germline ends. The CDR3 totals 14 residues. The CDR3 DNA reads TGTGCCAGCAGCCCGGGTTGGGGGGCCGGGGAGCTGTTTTTT. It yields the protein CASSPGWGAGELFF. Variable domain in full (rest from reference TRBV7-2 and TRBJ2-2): GAGVSQSPSNKVTEKGKDVELRCDPISGHTALYWYRQSLGQGLEFLIYFQGNSAPDKSGLPSDRFSAERTGGSVSTLTIQRTQQEDSAVYLCASSPGWGAGELFFGEGSRLTVL.

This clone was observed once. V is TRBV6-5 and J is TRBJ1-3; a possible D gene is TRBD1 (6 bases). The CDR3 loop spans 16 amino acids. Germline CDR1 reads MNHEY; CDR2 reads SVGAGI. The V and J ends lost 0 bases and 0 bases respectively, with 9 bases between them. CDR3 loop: CASSYSAGASGNTIYF. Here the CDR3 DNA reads TGTGCCAGCAGTTACTCGGCAGGGGCCTCTGGAAACACCATATATTTT.

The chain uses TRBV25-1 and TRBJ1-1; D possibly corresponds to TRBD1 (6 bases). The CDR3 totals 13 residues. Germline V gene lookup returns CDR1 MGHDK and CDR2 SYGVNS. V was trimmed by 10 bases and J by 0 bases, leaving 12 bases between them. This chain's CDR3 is CATRTALNTEAFF. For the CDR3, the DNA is TGTGCCACCCGGACAGCTCTGAACACTGAAGCTTTCTTT.

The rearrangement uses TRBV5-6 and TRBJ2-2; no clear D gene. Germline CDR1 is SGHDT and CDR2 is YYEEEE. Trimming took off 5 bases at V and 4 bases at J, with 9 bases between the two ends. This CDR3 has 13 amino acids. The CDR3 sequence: CASSIQVTGELFF. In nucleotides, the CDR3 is TGTGCCAGCAGTATTCAAGTCACCGGGGAGCTGTTTTTT.

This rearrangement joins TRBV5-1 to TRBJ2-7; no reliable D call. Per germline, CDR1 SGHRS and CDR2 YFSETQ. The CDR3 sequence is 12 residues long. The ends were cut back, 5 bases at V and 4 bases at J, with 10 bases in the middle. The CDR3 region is CASSREKYEQYF. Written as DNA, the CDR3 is TGCGCCAGCAGTCGAGAGAAATACGAGCAGTACTTC.

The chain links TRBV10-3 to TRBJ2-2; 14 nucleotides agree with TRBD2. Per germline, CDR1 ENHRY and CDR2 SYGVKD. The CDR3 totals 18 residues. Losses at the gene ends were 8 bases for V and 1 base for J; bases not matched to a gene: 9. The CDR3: CAIGRGTSGSRNTGELFF. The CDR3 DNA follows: TGTGCCATCGGACGTGGGACTAGCGGGAGTCGGAACACCGGGGAGCTGTTTTTT.

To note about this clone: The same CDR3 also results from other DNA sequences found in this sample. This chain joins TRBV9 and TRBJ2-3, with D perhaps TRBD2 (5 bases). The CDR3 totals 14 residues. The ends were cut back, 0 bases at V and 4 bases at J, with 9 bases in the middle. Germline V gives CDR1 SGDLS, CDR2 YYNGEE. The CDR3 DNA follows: TGTGCCAGCAGCGTAGGAGGGAGCGCAGATACGCAGTATTTT. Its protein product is CASSVGGSADTQYF.

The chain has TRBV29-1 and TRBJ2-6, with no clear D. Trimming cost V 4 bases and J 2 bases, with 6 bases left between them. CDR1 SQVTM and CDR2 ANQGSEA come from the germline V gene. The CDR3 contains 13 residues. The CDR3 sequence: CSVAQAGANVLTF. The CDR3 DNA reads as TGCAGCGTTGCTCAGGCTGGGGCCAACGTCCTGACTTTC.

CDR3 in amino acids: CAIRARQGVTDTQYF. The CDR3 nucleotides are TGTGCCATCAGGGCGCGACAGGGAGTCACAGATACGCAGTATTTT. V gene TRBV10-3 combines with J gene TRBJ2-3, with 7 positions matching TRBD1. With 6 bases clipped from V and 2 bases from J, the junction kept 8 bases outside the gene matches. The CDR3 runs 15 residues. Germline CDR1 reads ENHRY; CDR2 reads SYGVKD.

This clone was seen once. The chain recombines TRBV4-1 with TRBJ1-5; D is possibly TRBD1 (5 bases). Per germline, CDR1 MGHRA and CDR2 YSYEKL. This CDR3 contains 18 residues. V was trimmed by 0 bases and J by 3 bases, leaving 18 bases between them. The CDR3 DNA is TGCGCCAGCAGCCAAGATCCGGGTCGGGCAGGGATCAATCAGCCCCAGCATTTT. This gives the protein CASSQDPGRAGINQPQHF.

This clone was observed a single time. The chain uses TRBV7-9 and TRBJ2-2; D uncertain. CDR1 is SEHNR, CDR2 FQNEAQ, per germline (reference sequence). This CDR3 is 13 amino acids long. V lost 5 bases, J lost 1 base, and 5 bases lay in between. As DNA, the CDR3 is TGTGCCAGCAGCGGTGTGAACACCGGGGAGCTGTTTTTT. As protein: CASSGVNTGELFF.

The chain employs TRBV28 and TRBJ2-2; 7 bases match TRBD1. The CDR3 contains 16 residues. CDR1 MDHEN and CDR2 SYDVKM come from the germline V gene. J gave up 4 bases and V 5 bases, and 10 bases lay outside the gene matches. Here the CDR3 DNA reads TGTGCCAGCAGTCAATACACAGGGGTGGGCACCGGGGAGCTGTTTTTT. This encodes CASSQYTGVGTGELFF.

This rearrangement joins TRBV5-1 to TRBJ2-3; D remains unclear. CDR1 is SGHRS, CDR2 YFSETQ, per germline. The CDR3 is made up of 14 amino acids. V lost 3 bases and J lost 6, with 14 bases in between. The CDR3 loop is CASSSGPSEDTQYF. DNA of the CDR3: TGCGCCAGCAGCTCCGGACCGAGTGAGGATACGCAGTATTTT.

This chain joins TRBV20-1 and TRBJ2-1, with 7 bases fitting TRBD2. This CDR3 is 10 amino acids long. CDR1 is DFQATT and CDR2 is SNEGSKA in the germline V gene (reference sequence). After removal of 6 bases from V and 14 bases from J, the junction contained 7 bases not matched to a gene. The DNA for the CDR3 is TGCAGTGCAACTCTGGGGACTAAGTTCTTC. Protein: CSATLGTKFF.

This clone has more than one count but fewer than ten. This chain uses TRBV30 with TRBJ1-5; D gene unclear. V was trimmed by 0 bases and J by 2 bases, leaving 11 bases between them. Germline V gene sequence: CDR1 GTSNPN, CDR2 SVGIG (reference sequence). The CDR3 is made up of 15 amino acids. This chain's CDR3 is CAWSVRGLGNQPQHF. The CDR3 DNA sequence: TGTGCCTGGAGTGTACGGGGTCTTGGCAATCAGCCCCAGCATTTT.

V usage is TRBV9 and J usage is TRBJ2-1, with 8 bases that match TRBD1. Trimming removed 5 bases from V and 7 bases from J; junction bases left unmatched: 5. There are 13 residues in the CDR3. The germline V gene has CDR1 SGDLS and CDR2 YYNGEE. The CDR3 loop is CASSDRGRNEQFF. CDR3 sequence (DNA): TGTGCCAGCAGTGACAGGGGAAGGAATGAGCAGTTCTTC.

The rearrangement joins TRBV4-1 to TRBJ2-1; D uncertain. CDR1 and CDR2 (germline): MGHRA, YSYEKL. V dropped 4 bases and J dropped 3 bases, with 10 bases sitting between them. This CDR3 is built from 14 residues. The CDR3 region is CASSRNLVYNEQFF. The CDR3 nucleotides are TGCGCCAGCAGCCGGAACTTGGTCTACAATGAGCAGTTCTTC.

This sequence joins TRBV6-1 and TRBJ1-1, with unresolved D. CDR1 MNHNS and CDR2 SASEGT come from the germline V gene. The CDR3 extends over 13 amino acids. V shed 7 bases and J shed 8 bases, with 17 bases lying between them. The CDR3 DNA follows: TGTGCCAGCACCCTGAAGTCCAGGCCGGAAGCTTTCTTT. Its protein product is CASTLKSRPEAFF.

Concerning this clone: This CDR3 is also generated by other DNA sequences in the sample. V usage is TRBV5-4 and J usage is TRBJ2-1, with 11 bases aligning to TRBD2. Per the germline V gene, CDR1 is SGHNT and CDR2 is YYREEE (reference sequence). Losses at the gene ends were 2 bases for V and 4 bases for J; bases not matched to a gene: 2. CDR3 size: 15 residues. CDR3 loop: CASSLGTSGYNEQFF. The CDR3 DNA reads TGTGCCAGCAGCTTAGGGACTAGCGGTTACAATGAGCAGTTCTTC.

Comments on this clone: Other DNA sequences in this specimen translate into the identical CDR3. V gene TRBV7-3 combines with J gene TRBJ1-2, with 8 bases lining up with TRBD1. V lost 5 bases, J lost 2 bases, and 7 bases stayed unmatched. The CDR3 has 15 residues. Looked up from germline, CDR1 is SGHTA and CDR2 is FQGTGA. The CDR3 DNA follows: TGTGCCAGCAGCCCCGGACAGGGTGGCAACTATGGCTACACCTTC. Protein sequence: CASSPGQGGNYGYTF.

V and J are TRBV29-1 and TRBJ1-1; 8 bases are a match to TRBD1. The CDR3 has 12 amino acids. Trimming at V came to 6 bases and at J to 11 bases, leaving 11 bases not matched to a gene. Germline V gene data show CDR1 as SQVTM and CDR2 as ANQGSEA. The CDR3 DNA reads TGCAGCGTCAAGACAGGGGTCTTCGGCGCTTTCTTT. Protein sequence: CSVKTGVFGAFF.

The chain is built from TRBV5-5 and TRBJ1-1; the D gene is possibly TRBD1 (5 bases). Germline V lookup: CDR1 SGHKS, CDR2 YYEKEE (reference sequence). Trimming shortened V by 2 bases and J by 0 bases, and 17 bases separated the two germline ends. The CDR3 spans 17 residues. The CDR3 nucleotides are TGTGCCAGCAGCTTTAGTCTGACAGTACTCTTGAACACTGAAGCTTTCTTT. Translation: CASSFSLTVLLNTEAFF.

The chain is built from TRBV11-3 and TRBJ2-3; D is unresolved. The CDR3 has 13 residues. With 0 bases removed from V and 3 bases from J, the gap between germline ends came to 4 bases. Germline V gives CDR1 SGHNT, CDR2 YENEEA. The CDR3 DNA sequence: TGTGCCAGCAGCTTAGAGCTGACAGATACGCAGTATTTT. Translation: CASSLELTDTQYF. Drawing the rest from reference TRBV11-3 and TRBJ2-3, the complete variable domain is EAGVVQSPRYKIIEKKQPVAFWCNPISGHNTLYWYLQNLGQGPELLIRYENEEAVDDSQLPKDRFSAERLKGVDSTLKIQPAELGDSAVYLCASSLELTDTQYFGPGTRLTVL.